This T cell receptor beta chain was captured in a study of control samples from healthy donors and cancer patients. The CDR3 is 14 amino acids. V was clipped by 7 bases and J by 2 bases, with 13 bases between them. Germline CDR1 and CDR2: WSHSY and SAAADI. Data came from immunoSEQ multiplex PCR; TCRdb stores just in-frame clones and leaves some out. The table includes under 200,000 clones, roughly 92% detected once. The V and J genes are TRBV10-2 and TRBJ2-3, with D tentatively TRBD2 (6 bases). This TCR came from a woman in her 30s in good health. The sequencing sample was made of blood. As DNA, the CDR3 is TGCGCCAGCACCCTAGCGTATTACACAGATACGCAGTATTTT. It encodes CASTLAYYTDTQYF.